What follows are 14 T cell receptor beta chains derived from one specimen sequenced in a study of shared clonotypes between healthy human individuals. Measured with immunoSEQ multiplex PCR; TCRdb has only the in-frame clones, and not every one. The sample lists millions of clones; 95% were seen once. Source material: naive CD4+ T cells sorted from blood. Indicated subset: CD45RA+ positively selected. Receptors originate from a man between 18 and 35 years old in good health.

CDR3 in DNA: TGCGCCAGCAGCTATACGCCGGGACTAGGAGATACGCAGTATTTT. Translated, it gives CASSYTPGLGDTQYF. The rearrangement joins TRBV5-1 to TRBJ2-3, with 8 bases identical to TRBD2. With 3 bases clipped from V and 5 bases from J, the junction kept 8 bases outside the gene matches. Germline V gives CDR1 SGHRS, CDR2 YFSETQ. The CDR3 sequence is 15 residues long.

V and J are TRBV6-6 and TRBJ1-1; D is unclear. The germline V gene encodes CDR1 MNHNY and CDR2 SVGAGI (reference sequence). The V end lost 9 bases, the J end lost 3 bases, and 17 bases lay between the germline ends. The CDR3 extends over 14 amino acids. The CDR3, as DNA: TGTGCCAGTCGACCCCCTTTGAAGGACACTGAAGCTTTCTTT. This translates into CASRPPLKDTEAFF.

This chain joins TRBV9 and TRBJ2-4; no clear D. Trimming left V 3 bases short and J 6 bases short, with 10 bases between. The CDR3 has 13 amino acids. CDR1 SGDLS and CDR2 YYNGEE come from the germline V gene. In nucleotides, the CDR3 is TGTGCCAGCAGCGGTACGACCGGAAACATTCAGTACTTC. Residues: CASSGTTGNIQYF. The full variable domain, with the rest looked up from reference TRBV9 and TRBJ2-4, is DSGVTQTPKHLITATGQRVTLRCSPRSGDLSVYWYQQSLDQGLQFLIQYYNGEERAKGNILERFSAQQFPDLHSELNLSSLELGDSALYFCASSGTTGNIQYFGAGTRLSVL.

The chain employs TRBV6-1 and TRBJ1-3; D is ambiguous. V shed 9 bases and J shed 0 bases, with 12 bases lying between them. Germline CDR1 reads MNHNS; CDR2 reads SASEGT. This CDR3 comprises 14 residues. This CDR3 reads CASQYDGSGNTIYF. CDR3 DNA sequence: TGTGCCAGTCAATACGACGGCTCTGGAAACACCATATATTTT.

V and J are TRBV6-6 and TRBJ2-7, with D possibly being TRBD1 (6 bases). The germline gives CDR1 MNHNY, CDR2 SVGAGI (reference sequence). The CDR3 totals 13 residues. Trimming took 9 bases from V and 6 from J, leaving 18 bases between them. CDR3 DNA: TGTGCCAGTCTACAGGGTTGGCTTTCCGAGCAGTACTTC. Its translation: CASLQGWLSEQYF.

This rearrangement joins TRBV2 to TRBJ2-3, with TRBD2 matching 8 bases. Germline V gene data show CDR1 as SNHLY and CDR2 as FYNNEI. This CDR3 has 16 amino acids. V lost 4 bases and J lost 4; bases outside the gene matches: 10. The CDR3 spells CASSGEAGGASDTQYF. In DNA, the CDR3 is TGTGCCAGCAGTGGGGAGGCGGGGGGCGCTTCAGATACGCAGTATTTT.

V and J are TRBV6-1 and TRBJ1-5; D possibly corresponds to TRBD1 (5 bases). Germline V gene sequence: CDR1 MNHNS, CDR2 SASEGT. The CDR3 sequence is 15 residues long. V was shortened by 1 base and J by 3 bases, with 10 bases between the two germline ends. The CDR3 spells CASSEGNRHNQPQHF. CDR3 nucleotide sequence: TGTGCCAGCAGTGAAGGCAACAGGCACAATCAGCCCCAGCATTTT.

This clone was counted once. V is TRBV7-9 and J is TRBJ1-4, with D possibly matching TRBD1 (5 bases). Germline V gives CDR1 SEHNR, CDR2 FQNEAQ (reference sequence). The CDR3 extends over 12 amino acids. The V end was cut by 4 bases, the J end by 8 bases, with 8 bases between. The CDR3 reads CASSWDGEKLFF. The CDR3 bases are TGTGCCAGCAGCTGGGACGGCGAAAAACTGTTTTTT.

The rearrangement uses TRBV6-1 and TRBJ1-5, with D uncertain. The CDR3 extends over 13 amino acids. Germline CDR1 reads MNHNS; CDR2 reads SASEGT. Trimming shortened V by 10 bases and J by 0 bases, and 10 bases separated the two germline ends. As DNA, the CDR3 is TGTGCCACCTACGTCGGTAGCAATCAGCCCCAGCATTTT. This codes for CATYVGSNQPQHF.

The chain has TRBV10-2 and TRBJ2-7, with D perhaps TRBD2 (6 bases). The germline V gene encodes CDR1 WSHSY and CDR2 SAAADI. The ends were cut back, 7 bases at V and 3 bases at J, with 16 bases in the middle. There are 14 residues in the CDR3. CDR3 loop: CASKKEWGGYEQYF. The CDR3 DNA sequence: TGCGCCAGCAAAAAAGAGTGGGGAGGCTACGAGCAGTACTTC.

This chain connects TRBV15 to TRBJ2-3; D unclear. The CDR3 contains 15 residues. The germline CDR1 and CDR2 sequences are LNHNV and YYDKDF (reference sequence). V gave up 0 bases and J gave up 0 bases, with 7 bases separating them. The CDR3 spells CATSRDPGSTDTQYF. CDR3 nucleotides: TGTGCCACCAGCAGAGATCCCGGGAGCACAGATACGCAGTATTTT. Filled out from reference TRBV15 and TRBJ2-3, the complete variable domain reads DAMVIQNPRYQVTQFGKPVTLSCSQTLNHNVMYWYQQKSSQAPKLLFHYYDKDFNNEADTPDNFQSRRPNTSFCFLDIRSPGLGDTAMYLCATSRDPGSTDTQYFGPGTRLTVL.

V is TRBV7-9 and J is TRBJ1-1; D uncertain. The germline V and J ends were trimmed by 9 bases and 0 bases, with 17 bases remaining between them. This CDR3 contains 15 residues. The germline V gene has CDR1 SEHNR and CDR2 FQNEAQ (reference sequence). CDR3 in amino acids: CASTHGKHVNTEAFF. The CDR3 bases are TGTGCCAGTACTCATGGCAAACACGTGAACACTGAAGCTTTCTTT.

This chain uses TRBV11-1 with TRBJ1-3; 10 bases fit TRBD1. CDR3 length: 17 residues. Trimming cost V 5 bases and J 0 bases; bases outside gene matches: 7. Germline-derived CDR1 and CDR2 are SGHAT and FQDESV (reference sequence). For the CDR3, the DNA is TGTGCCAGCAGCCTGCGACAGGGGGCTCTCTCTGGAAACACCATATATTTT. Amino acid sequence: CASSLRQGALSGNTIYF.

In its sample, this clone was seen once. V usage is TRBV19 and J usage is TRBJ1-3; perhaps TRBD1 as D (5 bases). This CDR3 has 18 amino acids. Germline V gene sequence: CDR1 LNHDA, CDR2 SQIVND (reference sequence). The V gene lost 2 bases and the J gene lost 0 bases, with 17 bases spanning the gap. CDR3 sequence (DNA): TGTGCCAGTAGTATAATAATGGTCGGGACGGCCTCTGGAAACACCATATATTTT. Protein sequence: CASSIIMVGTASGNTIYF.